The 10 T cell receptor beta chains reported below all come from one sample, sequenced in a study of OX40 agonist ivuxolimab in advanced cancers. This table comes from immunoSEQ multiplex PCR, and its TCRdb copy is limited to in-frame clones, with some not included. This table holds approximately 61,000 clones, over 75% found once. This specimen was CD4+ or CD8+ T cells sorted from blood, taken in a trial of the OX40 agonist ivuxolimab. These receptors were collected from an adult with an advanced solid tumor such as melanoma, head and neck, liver or kidney cancer.

J is TRBJ2-1 and V is TRBV30, with D hard to call. Deletions cut 2 bases from V and 4 bases from J, with 6 bases between. Germline assignment: CDR1 GTSNPN and CDR2 SVGIG (reference sequence). This CDR3 has 12 amino acids. The CDR3 protein is CAWSIGYNEQFF. DNA of the CDR3: TGTGCCTGGAGTATAGGATACAATGAGCAGTTCTTC.

V is TRBV28 and J is TRBJ2-5; D is possibly TRBD2 (5 bases). Germline lookup yields CDR1 MDHEN and CDR2 SYDVKM. With 7 bases removed from V and 1 base from J, the gap between germline ends came to 16 bases. This CDR3 is 15 amino acids long. The CDR3 DNA follows: TGTGCCAGCAACAAGGAGCGGAACCTCCAAGAGACCCAGTACTTC. This translates into CASNKERNLQETQYF.

This chain links TRBV7-9 with TRBJ2-1; no clear D gene. CDR3 length: 12 residues. Germline lookup yields CDR1 SEHNR and CDR2 FQNEAQ (reference sequence). V lost 2 bases to trimming and J lost 9 bases, with 8 bases between them. CDR3 in DNA: TGTGCCAGCAGCTTATCCATAACTGAGCAGTTCTTC. It specifies CASSLSITEQFF.

The chain is built from TRBV15 and TRBJ2-2, with 12 bases fitting TRBD2. Germline CDR1 and CDR2: LNHNV and YYDKDF (reference sequence). The ends lost 4 bases at V and 7 bases at J; junction bases unmatched: 4. This CDR3 region has 15 residues. DNA of the CDR3: TGTGCCACCAGCATACTAGCGGGAGGTTTCGGGGAGCTGTTTTTT. Translating gives CATSILAGGFGELFF.

J is TRBJ2-3 and V is TRBV27, with D unresolved. Germline V gene data show CDR1 as MNHEY and CDR2 as SMNVEV (reference sequence). The V gene lost 4 bases and the J gene lost 6 bases, with 11 bases spanning the gap. The CDR3 spans 13 residues. CDR3 loop: CASSSTYSDTQYF. The CDR3 nucleotides are TGTGCCAGCAGTTCCACATATTCTGATACGCAGTATTTT.

This clone appeared a few times. The genes are TRBV15 and TRBJ1-4; D ambiguous. V was clipped by 0 bases and J by 8 bases, with 7 bases between them. The CDR3 consists of 13 residues. Germline V gene lookup returns CDR1 LNHNV and CDR2 YYDKDF (reference sequence). The CDR3: CATSRDRIEKLFF. In DNA, the CDR3 is TGTGCCACCAGCAGAGATCGAATAGAAAAACTGTTTTTT.

The J gene is TRBJ2-2, the V gene TRBV11-2; 7 bases are shared with TRBD2. Germline assignment: CDR1 SGHAT and CDR2 FQNNGV. The CDR3 runs to 16 residues. After removal of 6 bases from V and 0 bases from J, the junction contained 7 bases not matched to a gene. In nucleotides, the CDR3 is TGTGCCAGCAGGCCGACCGGGACTACGAACACCGGGGAGCTGTTTTTT. Protein sequence: CASRPTGTTNTGELFF.

The chain carries TRBV5-4 and TRBJ2-7; TRBD2 agrees at 14 bases. The CDR3 covers 17 residues. Trimming removed 10 bases from V and 3 bases from J; junction bases left unmatched: 15. The germline CDR1 and CDR2 sequences are SGHNT and YYREEE (reference sequence). CDR3 protein: CAFFGGLAGDLNYEQYF. The CDR3 DNA follows: TGTGCCTTTTTTGGGGGACTAGCGGGAGACCTTAACTACGAGCAGTACTTC.

V is TRBV27 and J is TRBJ2-2; 11 nucleotides match TRBD1. CDR1 is MNHEY and CDR2 is SMNVEV in the germline V gene (reference sequence). V trimming: 1 base; J trimming: 4 bases; junction bases outside the gene matches: 11. The CDR3 extends over 19 amino acids. The CDR3 DNA reads TGTGCCAGCAGTTTATGGGGACAGGGGGACGCCATCGGCACCGGGGAGCTGTTTTTT. Encoded protein: CASSLWGQGDAIGTGELFF.

By frequency in the sample, this clone is medium-sized. This sample includes further DNA sequences coding for the same CDR3. The chain uses TRBV21-1 and TRBJ1-2; TRBD1 reflects the table's D call only, with no check against the DNA. TRBV21-1 represents a pseudogene. This CDR3 region has 15 residues. The CDR3 reads CASSIPGQGCYGYTF. As DNA, the CDR3 is TGTGCCAGCAGCATTCCGGGACAGGGGTGTTATGGCTACACCTTC.